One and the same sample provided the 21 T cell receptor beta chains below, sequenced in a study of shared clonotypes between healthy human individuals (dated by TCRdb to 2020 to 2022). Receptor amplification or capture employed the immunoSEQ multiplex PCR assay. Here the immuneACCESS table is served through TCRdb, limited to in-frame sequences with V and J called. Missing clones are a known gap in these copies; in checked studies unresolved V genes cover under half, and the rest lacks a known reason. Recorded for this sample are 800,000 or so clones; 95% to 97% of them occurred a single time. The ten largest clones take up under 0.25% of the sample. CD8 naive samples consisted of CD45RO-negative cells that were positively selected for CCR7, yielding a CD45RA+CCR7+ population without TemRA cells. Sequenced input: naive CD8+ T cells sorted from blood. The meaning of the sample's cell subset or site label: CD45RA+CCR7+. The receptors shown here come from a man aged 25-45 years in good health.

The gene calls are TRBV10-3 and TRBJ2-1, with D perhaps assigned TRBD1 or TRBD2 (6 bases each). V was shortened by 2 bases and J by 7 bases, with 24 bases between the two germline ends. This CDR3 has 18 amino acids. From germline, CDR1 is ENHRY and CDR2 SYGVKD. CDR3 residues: CAISEGGLLSGERNEQFF. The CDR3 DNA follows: TGTGCCATCAGTGAGGGGGGGCTTCTGTCGGGAGAACGGAATGAGCAGTTCTTC.

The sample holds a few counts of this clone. The CDR3 DNA is TGTGCCAGCAGCCCCGGGGAGGTCTCCAATCAGCCCCAGCATTTT. Protein: CASSPGEVSNQPQHF. This sequence joins TRBV9 and TRBJ1-5; no clear D gene. Trimming shortened V by 4 bases and J by 3 bases, and 14 bases separated the two germline ends. CDR3 length equals 15 residues. The V gene's germline CDR1 is SGDLS and CDR2 YYNGEE. Combining the CDR3 with reference TRBV9 and TRBJ1-5 gives the whole variable domain DSGVTQTPKHLITATGQRVTLRCSPRSGDLSVYWYQQSLDQGLQFLIQYYNGEERAKGNILERFSAQQFPDLHSELNLSSLELGDSALYFCASSPGEVSNQPQHFGDGTRLSIL.

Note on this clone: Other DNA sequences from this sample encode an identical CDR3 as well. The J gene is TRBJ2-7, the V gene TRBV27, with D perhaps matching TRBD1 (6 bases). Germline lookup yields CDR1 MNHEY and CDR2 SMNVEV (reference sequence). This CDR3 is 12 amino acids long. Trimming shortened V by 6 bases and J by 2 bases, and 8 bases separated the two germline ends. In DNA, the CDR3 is TGTGCCAGCAGGGGGGCAGCCTACGAGCAGTACTTC. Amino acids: CASRGAAYEQYF.

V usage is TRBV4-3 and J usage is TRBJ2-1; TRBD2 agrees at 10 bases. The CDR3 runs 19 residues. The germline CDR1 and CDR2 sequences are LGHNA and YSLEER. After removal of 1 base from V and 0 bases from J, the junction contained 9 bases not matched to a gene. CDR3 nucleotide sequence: TGCGCCAGCAGCCAAGGAGAAACTAGCGGGATGGGCTCCTACAATGAGCAGTTCTTC. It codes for CASSQGETSGMGSYNEQFF.

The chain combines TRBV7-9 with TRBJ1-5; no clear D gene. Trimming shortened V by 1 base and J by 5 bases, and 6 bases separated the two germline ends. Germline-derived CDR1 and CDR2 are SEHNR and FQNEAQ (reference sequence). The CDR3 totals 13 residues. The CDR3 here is CASSLDTDQPQHF. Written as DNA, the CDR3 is TGTGCCAGCAGCTTAGACACGGATCAGCCCCAGCATTTT.

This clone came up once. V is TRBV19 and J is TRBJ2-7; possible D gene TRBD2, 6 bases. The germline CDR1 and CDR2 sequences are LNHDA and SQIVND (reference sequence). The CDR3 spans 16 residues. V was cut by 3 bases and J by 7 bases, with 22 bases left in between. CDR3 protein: CASSILAEGGRVEQYF. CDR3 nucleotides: TGTGCCAGTAGTATTCTTGCGGAGGGTGGTCGGGTGGAGCAGTACTTC.

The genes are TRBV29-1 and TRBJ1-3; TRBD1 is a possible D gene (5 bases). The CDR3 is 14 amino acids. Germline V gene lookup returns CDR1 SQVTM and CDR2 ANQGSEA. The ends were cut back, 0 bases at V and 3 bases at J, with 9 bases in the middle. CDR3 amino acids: CSVEERDGGNTIYF. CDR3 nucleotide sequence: TGCAGCGTTGAAGAACGGGACGGTGGAAACACCATATATTTT.

CDR3 protein: CASSLGQSTGQFF. The CDR3 DNA reads as TGCGCCAGCAGCTTGGGGCAATCTACCGGGCAGTTCTTC. V is TRBV5-1 and J is TRBJ2-1; D call uncertain. Germline-derived CDR1 and CDR2 are SGHRS and YFSETQ. CDR3 length: 13 amino acids. Trimming cost V 0 bases and J 12 bases, with 13 bases left between them.

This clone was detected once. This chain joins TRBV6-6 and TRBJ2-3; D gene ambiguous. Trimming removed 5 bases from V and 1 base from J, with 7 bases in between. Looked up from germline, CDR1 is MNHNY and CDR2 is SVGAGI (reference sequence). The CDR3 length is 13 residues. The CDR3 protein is CASSPLGTDTQYF. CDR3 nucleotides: TGTGCCAGCAGTCCCCTAGGCACAGATACGCAGTATTTT.

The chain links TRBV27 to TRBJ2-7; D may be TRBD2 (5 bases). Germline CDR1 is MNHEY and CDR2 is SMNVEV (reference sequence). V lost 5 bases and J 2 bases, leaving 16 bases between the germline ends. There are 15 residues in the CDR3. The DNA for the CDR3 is TGTGCCAGCAGTCCCCTCACGGGAAGCACCTACGAGCAGTACTTC. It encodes CASSPLTGSTYEQYF.

In DNA form, the CDR3 reads TGTGCCAGCAGTGAATCGGGGGACTCCTACGAGCAGTACTTC. Translation: CASSESGDSYEQYF. The chain recombines TRBV25-1 with TRBJ2-7, with D perhaps TRBD2 (6 bases). The germline gives CDR1 MGHDK, CDR2 SYGVNS. Deletions cut 1 base from V and 0 bases from J, with 7 bases between. The CDR3 length is 14 residues.

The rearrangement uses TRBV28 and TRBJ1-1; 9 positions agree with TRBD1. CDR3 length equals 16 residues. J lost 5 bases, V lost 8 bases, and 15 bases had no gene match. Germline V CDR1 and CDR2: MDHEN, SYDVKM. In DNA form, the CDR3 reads TGTGCCAGCGACGACGGGACAGGGTTGGTTAAGACTGAAGCTTTCTTT. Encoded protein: CASDDGTGLVKTEAFF.

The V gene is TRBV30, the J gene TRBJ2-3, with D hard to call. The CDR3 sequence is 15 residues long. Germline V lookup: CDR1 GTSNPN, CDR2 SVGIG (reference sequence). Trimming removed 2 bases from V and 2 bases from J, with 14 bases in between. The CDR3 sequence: CAWSTKSSATDTQYF. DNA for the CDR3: TGTGCCTGGAGTACGAAGTCTAGTGCCACAGATACGCAGTATTTT.

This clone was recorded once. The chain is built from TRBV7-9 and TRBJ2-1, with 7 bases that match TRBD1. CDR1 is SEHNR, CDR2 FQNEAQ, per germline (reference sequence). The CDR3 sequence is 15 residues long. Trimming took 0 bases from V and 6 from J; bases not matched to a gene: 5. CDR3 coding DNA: TGTGCCAGCAGCTTAGCAGGGGGCGCAGGCAATGAGCAGTTCTTC. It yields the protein CASSLAGGAGNEQFF.

CDR3 nucleotides: TGCAGCGTCCGAGGACAGGGTAGCGAGCAGTACTTC. This gives the protein CSVRGQGSEQYF. V usage is TRBV29-1 and J usage is TRBJ2-7, with 8 bases aligning to TRBD1. With 6 bases clipped from V and 6 bases from J, the junction kept 7 bases outside the gene matches. Germline V lookup: CDR1 SQVTM, CDR2 ANQGSEA. The CDR3 is 12 amino acids.

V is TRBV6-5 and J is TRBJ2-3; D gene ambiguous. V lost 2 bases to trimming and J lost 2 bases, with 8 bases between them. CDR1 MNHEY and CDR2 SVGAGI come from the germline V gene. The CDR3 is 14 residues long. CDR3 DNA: TGTGCCAGCAGTTACGAGAACCCCACAGATACGCAGTATTTT. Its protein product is CASSYENPTDTQYF.

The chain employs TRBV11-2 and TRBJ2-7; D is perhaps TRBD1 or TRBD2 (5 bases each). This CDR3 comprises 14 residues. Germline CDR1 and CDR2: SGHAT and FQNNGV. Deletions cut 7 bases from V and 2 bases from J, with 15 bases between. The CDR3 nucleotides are TGTGCCAGCACCCTAGTGGGGGTAACCTACGAGCAGTACTTC. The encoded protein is CASTLVGVTYEQYF.

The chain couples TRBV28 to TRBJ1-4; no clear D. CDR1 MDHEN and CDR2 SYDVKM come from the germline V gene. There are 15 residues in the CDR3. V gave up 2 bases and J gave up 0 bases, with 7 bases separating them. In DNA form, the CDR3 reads TGTGCCAGCAGTTTACCGGAATCAACTAATGAAAAACTGTTTTTT. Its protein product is CASSLPESTNEKLFF.

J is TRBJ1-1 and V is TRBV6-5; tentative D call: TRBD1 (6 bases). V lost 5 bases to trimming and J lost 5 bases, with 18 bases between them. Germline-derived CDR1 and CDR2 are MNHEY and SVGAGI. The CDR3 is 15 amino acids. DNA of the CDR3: TGTGCCAGCAGTGGGGGGGCGCGTGGAGAAACTGAAGCTTTCTTT. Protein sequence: CASSGGARGETEAFF.

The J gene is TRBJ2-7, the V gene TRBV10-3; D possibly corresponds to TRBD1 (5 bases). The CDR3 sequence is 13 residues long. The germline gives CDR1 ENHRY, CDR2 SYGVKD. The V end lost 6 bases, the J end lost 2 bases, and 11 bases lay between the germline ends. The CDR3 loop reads CAIRQGNPYEQYF. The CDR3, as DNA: TGTGCCATCAGGCAGGGAAACCCCTACGAGCAGTACTTC.

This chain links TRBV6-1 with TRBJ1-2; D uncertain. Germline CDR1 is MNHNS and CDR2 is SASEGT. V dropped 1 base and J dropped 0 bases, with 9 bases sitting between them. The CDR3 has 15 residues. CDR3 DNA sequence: TGTGCCAGCAGTGAAGTTGGCGGAGCTAACTATGGCTACACCTTC. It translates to CASSEVGGANYGYTF.